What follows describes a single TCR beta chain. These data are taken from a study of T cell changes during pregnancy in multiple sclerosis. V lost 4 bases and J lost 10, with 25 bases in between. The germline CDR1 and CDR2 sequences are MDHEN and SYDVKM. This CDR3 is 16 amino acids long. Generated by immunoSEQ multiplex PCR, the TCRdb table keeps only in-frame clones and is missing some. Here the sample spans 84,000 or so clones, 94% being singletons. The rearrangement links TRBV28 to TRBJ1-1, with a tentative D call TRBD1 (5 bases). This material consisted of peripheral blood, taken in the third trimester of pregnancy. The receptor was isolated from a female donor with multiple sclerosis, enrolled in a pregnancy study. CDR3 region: CASSSYLHGTLGGAFF. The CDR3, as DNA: TGTGCCAGCAGTTCTTACCTTCACGGGACCCTCGGGGGAGCTTTCTTT.